Following are 15 T cell receptor beta chains from one sample sequenced in a study of human T cells and chemical hapten exposure. Regarding time point: patch test 2, 6 weeks after DPC sensitization. Indicated treatment: therapeutic diphenylcyclopropenone sensitization with weekly scalp DPC. TCRdb itself ran the RACE reads through MiXCR, one entry per CDR3 protein. The sample consists of more than 80,000 distinct CDR3 sequences, roughly 10% of them appearing once. The source material was whole blood, sampled in connection with sensitization to the hapten diphenylcyclopropenone (DPC). The receptors here all came from a woman between 45 and 60 years old with alopecia areata. Some clones in this sample may be carry-over from other donors' samples.

The chain joins TRBV6-1 to TRBJ1-5, with no clear D. Looked up from germline, CDR1 is MNHNS and CDR2 is SASEGT. V was trimmed by 7 bases and J by 0 bases, leaving 7 bases between them. The CDR3 loop spans 13 amino acids. The CDR3 DNA sequence: TGTGCCAGCACCGGATATAGCAATCAGCCCCAGCATTTT. This sequence encodes CASTGYSNQPQHF.

This clonotype was seen at least ten times. The V call is TRBV29-1, the J call TRBJ2-3; 8 bases map to TRBD1. The V segment lost 5 bases and the J segment 3 bases; nucleotides outside the gene matches: 1. This CDR3 contains 12 residues. The germline V gene has CDR1 SQVTM and CDR2 ANQGSEA. The CDR3 reads CSVRDRTDTQYF. CDR3 bases: TGCAGCGTTAGGGACAGGACAGATACGCAGTATTTT.

This clonotype was seen a few times. The genes are TRBV9 and TRBJ2-2, with a possible D match to TRBD2 (5 bases). V shed 4 bases and J shed 7 bases, with 17 bases lying between them. Germline assignment: CDR1 SGDLS and CDR2 YYNGEE. This CDR3 has 15 amino acids. The CDR3 region is CASSPRGSGSGELFF. CDR3 nucleotide sequence: TGTGCCAGCAGCCCGCGCGGGTCCGGCAGCGGGGAGCTGTTTTTT.

This clonotype came up many times. V and J are TRBV27 and TRBJ2-1; D gene ambiguous. V was clipped by 0 bases and J by 0 bases, with 9 bases between them. This CDR3 region has 16 residues. CDR1 is MNHEY and CDR2 is SMNVEV in the germline V gene (reference sequence). CDR3: CASSLSRGTSYNEQFF. In nucleotides, the CDR3 is TGTGCCAGCAGTTTATCACGCGGAACCTCCTACAATGAGCAGTTCTTC.

Comment on this clonotype: The junction departs from the called germline gene at one end, perhaps through a read error. The chain links TRBV4-1 to TRBJ2-5; 7 nucleotides line up with TRBD2. Germline assignment: CDR1 MGHRA and CDR2 YSYEKL. The CDR3 is made up of 16 amino acids. The CDR3 loop reads CASSPKGRADQENQYF. The CDR3 nucleotides read TGCGCCAGCAGCCCAAAGGGGAGGGCCGACCAAGAGAACCAGTACTTC.

This clonotype has a single count. The chain couples TRBV20-1 to TRBJ2-3; D is uncertain. The CDR3 is made up of 13 amino acids. Deletions cut 1 base from V and 2 bases from J, with 7 bases between. Germline V gene lookup returns CDR1 DFQATT and CDR2 SNEGSKA (reference sequence). The CDR3 loop is CSARGLNTDTQYF. As DNA, the CDR3 is TGCAGTGCTAGAGGACTCAACACAGATACGCAGTATTTT.

This clonotype was seen a handful of times. The V gene is TRBV28, the J gene TRBJ1-5; D possibly corresponds to TRBD1 (6 bases). This CDR3 spans 12 amino acids. V lost 2 bases to trimming and J lost 9 bases, with 8 bases between them. Germline V gene data show CDR1 as MDHEN and CDR2 as SYDVKM. The CDR3 sequence is CASSLQGRPQHF. The DNA of the CDR3 is TGTGCCAGCAGTTTACAGGGGAGGCCCCAGCATTTT.

This clonotype has more than one count but fewer than ten. This chain joins TRBV3-1 and TRBJ2-7; D is unresolved. CDR1 is LGHDT, CDR2 YNNKEL, per germline (reference sequence). Trimming took 4 bases from V and 0 from J, leaving 4 bases between them. The CDR3 sequence is 12 residues long. CDR3 amino acids: CASSRHSYEQYF. The DNA of the CDR3 is TGTGCCAGCAGCCGCCACTCCTACGAGCAGTACTTC.

V usage is TRBV7-6 and J usage is TRBJ2-5; TRBD1 matches at 9 bases. CDR1 SGHVS and CDR2 FNYEAQ come from the germline V gene. There are 17 residues in the CDR3. V lost 0 bases, J lost 2 bases, and 7 bases stayed unmatched. The CDR3 DNA follows: TGTGCCAGCAGCTTAGCGGTTTCGACAGGGGGTCAAGAGACCCAGTACTTC. As protein: CASSLAVSTGGQETQYF. Variable domain in full (rest from reference TRBV7-6 and TRBJ2-5): GAGVSQSPRYKVTKRGQDVALRCDPISGHVSLYWYRQALGQGPEFLTYFNYEAQQDKSGLPNDRFSAERPEGSISTLTIQRTEQRDSAMYRCASSLAVSTGGQETQYFGPGTRLLVL.

This clonotype was seen more than once but under ten times. V gene TRBV6-5 combines with J gene TRBJ2-2; 7 bases agree with TRBD1. Per the germline V gene, CDR1 is MNHEY and CDR2 is SVGAGI. This CDR3 region has 14 residues. The ends lost 10 bases at V and 2 bases at J; junction bases unmatched: 7. This CDR3 reads CATKTGINTGELFF. The CDR3 DNA reads as TGTGCCACCAAGACAGGGATCAACACCGGGGAGCTGTTTTTT.

A few counts support this clonotype. The chain combines TRBV6-2 or TRBV6-3 with TRBJ1-1; TRBD1 might be the D (5 bases). The germline CDR1 and CDR2 sequences are MNHEY and SVGEGT. With 4 bases removed from V and 6 bases from J, the gap between germline ends came to 15 bases. CDR3 length: 14 amino acids. As DNA, the CDR3 is TGTGCCAGCAGTTTAGTTGAGGGGACGGCTGAAGCTTTCTTT. Translating it yields CASSLVEGTAEAFF.

In this sample, this clonotype turned up many times. The V and J genes are TRBV7-2 and TRBJ2-1; 11 bases map to TRBD2. This CDR3 spans 15 amino acids. Per germline, CDR1 SGHTA and CDR2 FQGNSA. The trim removed 5 bases at V and 12 bases at J, leaving 12 bases unmatched. CDR3 bases: TGTGCCAGCAGCCCCGGGACTAGCGGTCCCAAGGCGCAGTTCTTC. This translates into CASSPGTSGPKAQFF.

The chain links TRBV30 to TRBJ2-1; D call uncertain. The CDR3 is 13 amino acids. Germline CDR1 is GTSNPN and CDR2 is SVGIG (reference sequence). The V and J ends lost 2 bases and 7 bases respectively, with 12 bases between them. The CDR3 DNA reads TGTGCCTGGAGTCTAGGAGTCGGGAATGAGCAGTTCTTC. It codes for CAWSLGVGNEQFF.

This clonotype was detected only a few times. V usage is TRBV11-3 and J usage is TRBJ2-3; D is perhaps TRBD2 (6 bases). This CDR3 region has 15 residues. From germline, CDR1 is SGHNT and CDR2 YENEEA. Deletions cut 3 bases from V and 4 bases from J, with 14 bases between. The CDR3 DNA follows: TGTGCCAGCAGCTTGGGGGGAGCGGCGGCAGATACGCAGTATTTT. Amino acid sequence: CASSLGGAAADTQYF.

The chain carries TRBV4-3 and TRBJ2-1; tentatively, D is TRBD1 or TRBD2 (5 bases each). Looked up from germline, CDR1 is LGHNA and CDR2 is YSLEER. The ends were cut back, 0 bases at V and 1 base at J, with 13 bases in the middle. The CDR3 consists of 17 residues. This CDR3 is CASSQDDYSGSYNEQFF. CDR3 coding DNA: TGCGCCAGCAGCCAAGACGACTATTCAGGGTCCTACAATGAGCAGTTCTTC.